This TCR beta chain was profiled in a study of blood T cell repertoires in COVID-19. The CDR3 covers 15 residues. Unmatched junction bases numbered 5, after V lost 5 bases and J lost 0 bases. CDR1 and CDR2 (germline): SGDLS, YYNGEE. This table comes from immunoSEQ multiplex PCR, and its TCRdb copy is limited to in-frame clones, with some not included. The table has about 68,000 clones, under 95% seen once. The specimen sequenced was peripheral blood. The TCR was taken from a woman aged 60-75 years with active COVID-19. The V gene is TRBV9, the J gene TRBJ2-3, with TRBD2 matching over 8 bases. The CDR3 DNA reads TGTGCCAGCAGTGTTAGCGGGACCAGCACAGATACGCAGTATTTT. Its translation: CASSVSGTSTDTQYF.